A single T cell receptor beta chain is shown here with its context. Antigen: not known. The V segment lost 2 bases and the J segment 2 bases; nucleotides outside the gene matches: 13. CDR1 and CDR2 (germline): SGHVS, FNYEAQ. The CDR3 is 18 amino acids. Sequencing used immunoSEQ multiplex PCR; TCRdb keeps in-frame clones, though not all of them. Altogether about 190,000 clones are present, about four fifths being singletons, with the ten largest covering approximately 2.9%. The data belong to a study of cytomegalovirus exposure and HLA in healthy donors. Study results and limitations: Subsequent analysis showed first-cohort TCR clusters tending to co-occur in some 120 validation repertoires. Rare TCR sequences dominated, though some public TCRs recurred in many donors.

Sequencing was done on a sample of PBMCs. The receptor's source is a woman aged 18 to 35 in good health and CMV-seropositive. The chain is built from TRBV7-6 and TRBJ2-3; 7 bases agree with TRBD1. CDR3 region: CASSLLGQQNSFTDTQYF. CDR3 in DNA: TGTGCCAGCAGCTTATTGGGACAGCAGAATAGCTTCACAGATACGCAGTATTTT.